The entry that follows covers one T cell receptor beta chain sequence. This record belongs to a study of blood T cell repertoires in COVID-19. Study summary: PBMCs, B-cell-depleted T cells, or T cells provided the cDNA or gDNA that made up the material.

CDR3 size: 16 residues. V lost 4 bases and J 1 base, leaving 16 bases between the germline ends. CDR1 is SGHRS and CDR2 is YFSETQ in the germline V gene. The repertoire was sequenced with immunoSEQ multiplex PCR; TCRdb's copy has only in-frame clones and lacks some. The sample yields about 52,000 clones, approximately 85% seen once. The sequenced sample was peripheral blood. The chain recombines TRBV5-1 with TRBJ2-3; possibly TRBD2 for D (5 bases). The clonotype originates from a human donor in a cohort sampled during active COVID-19. CDR3: CASSPSGNFGTDTQYF. In DNA, the CDR3 is TGCGCCAGCAGCCCGTCCGGGAATTTTGGCACAGATACGCAGTATTTT.